This T cell receptor beta chain originates from a study of regulatory T cells in long-lasting Graves disease. Overall study results and limits: Less diverse TCR repertoires were seen in persistent Graves' patients than in newly diagnosed ones.

Stated time point: newly diagnosed GD, antithyroid drugs for less than 3 months. Extracted RNA from PBMCs served as the source of the TCR library. Combining iRepertoire HTBI primers with Arm-PCR of CDR3 regions, the authors built TCR beta libraries. TCRdb passed the multiplex PCR reads through MiXCR, listing each CDR3 protein once. The sample lists about 500,000 distinct CDR3 sequences; 15% to 20% were seen once. The CDR3 runs to 15 residues. CDR1 is SGDLS and CDR2 is YYNGEE in the germline V gene. The V and J ends lost 2 bases and 6 bases, in that order; junction bases with no gene match: 8. This clonotype was counted only a few times. Its antigen is unidentified. This same sample was also taken into another study, of T cells in Graves' hyperthyroidism and ophthalmopathy. That study reports: Also found in blood were most expanded thyroid clonotypes above 0.001.

This specimen consisted of peripheral blood mononuclear cells (PBMCs), obtained at new diagnosis, from a patient treated with antithyroid drugs. This clonotype was obtained from a man aged 35-49 years with Graves disease. V is TRBV9 and J is TRBJ2-7, with 10 bases aligning to TRBD1. CDR3 nucleotides: TGTGCCAGCAGCGTTACCGGGACAGGGGTTGGCGAGCAGTACTTC. Amino acid sequence: CASSVTGTGVGEQYF.